This paragraph reports one TCR beta chain. The record originates from a study of response to subunit inactivated influenza vaccine. TCRdb re-derived calls from the RT-PCR reads in MiXCR, one entry per CDR3 protein. The table includes 500,000 to 650,000 distinct CDR3 sequences, roughly 8.2% detected once. Trimming at V came to 2 bases and at J to 5 bases, leaving 4 bases not matched to a gene. The germline gives CDR1 MDHEN, CDR2 SYDVKM. This CDR3 spans 15 amino acids. This sequence was found in a man aged 50-75 years who received an inactivated influenza vaccine. The chain employs TRBV28 and TRBJ2-1; 9 bases agree with TRBD1. Specimen: PBMCs from blood, collected around 25 months after vaccination. The chain's CDR3 is CASSLPGTGNNEQFF. The CDR3 DNA reads as TGTGCCAGCAGTTTACCAGGGACAGGGAACAATGAGCAGTTCTTC.